Detailed here is one T cell receptor beta chain. Trimming removed 0 bases from V and 4 bases from J, with 4 bases in between. The V gene's germline CDR1 is LGHNA and CDR2 YSLEER. The CDR3 has 13 residues. The sample is drawn from a study of response to subunit inactivated influenza vaccine. TCRdb called the RT-PCR reads again in MiXCR, with one record for every CDR3 protein. The sample records some 500,000 distinct CDR3 sequences, roughly 13% being singletons. The rearrangement uses TRBV4-3 and TRBJ2-4; no clear D. Here the sequenced sample was PBMCs from blood, taken 45 days after vaccination. The TCR originated in a man between 50 and 59 years old who received an inactivated influenza vaccine. CDR3: CASSQDKKNIQYF. Written as DNA, the CDR3 is TGCGCCAGCAGCCAAGATAAGAAAAACATTCAGTACTTC.